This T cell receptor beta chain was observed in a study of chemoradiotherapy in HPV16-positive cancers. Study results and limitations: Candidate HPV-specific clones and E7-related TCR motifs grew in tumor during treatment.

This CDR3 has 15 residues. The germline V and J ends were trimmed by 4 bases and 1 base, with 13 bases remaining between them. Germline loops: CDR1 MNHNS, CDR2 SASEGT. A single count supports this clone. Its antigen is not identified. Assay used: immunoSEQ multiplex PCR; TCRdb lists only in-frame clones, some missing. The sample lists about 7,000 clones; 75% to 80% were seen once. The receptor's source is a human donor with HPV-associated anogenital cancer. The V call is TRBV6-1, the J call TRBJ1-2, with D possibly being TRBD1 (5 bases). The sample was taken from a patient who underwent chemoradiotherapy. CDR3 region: CASSVRDGDNYGYTF. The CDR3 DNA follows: TGTGCCAGCAGTGTCAGGGACGGAGATAACTATGGCTACACCTTC.